The 31 T cell receptor beta chains below were found in one sample sequenced in a study of radiation and T cells in renal cell carcinoma. Time point in this sample: blood 4 weeks post-SBRT, at nephrectomy. Treatment denoted: 15 Gy SBRT to primary tumor, nephrectomy 4 weeks later. Assay used: immunoSEQ multiplex PCR; TCRdb lists only in-frame clones, some missing. The data contain approximately 40,000 clones, about 84% of them singletons. Sequencing was performed on blood, taken from a patient whose treatment included radiotherapy and nephrectomy. Receptors were obtained from a woman in her 70s with renal cell carcinoma.

This chain uses TRBV10-3 with TRBJ2-5; TRBD2 matches at 11 bases. V dropped 4 bases and J dropped 1; count of bases not matched to a gene: 2. The CDR3 contains 15 residues. Germline values: CDR1 ENHRY, CDR2 SYGVKD. In DNA form, the CDR3 reads TGTGCCATCAGTGGCCTAGCGGGGGGCCAAGAGACCCAGTACTTC. The encoded protein is CAISGLAGGQETQYF.

The chain joins TRBV14 to TRBJ1-2, with TRBD1 as a possible D gene (6 bases). V lost 4 bases and J lost 7, with 16 bases in between. Per the germline V gene, CDR1 is SGHDN and CDR2 is FVKESK. The CDR3 sequence is 14 residues long. The CDR3 is CASSPLGGAAGYTF. The CDR3 DNA is TGTGCCAGCAGCCCCTTAGGGGGGGCGGCTGGCTACACCTTC.

This chain links TRBV27 with TRBJ2-3, with 14 positions matching TRBD2. J gave up 3 bases and V 5 bases, and 10 bases lay outside the gene matches. Germline CDR1 MNHEY, CDR2 SMNVEV (reference sequence). This CDR3 spans 18 amino acids. The CDR3 DNA reads as TGTGCCAGCAGTCCTCGGACTAGCGGGGGGAGAGGTACAGATACGCAGTATTTT. As protein: CASSPRTSGGRGTDTQYF.

The V gene is TRBV19, the J gene TRBJ1-1; 9 bases fit TRBD1. Germline V gene data show CDR1 as LNHDA and CDR2 as SQIVND (reference sequence). With V trimmed by 7 bases and J by 5 bases, 5 bases remained unmatched. This CDR3 has 13 amino acids. CDR3 protein: CASTWTGETEAFF. As DNA, the CDR3 is TGTGCCAGTACCTGGACAGGGGAGACTGAAGCTTTCTTT.

The rearrangement uses TRBV2 and TRBJ2-7, with TRBD1 identical over 7 bases. CDR3 length: 15 amino acids. CDR1 and CDR2 from the germline V gene are SNHLY and FYNNEI. Losses at the gene ends were 6 bases for V and 0 bases for J; bases not matched to a gene: 8. CDR3 nucleotide sequence: TGTGCCAGCAGGCCTGACAGGGCCGCCTCCTACGAGCAGTACTTC. It specifies CASRPDRAASYEQYF.

CDR3 residues: CASSPGWGQGNYGYTF. The CDR3 DNA reads as TGTGCCAGCAGCCCGGGGTGGGGGCAAGGCAACTATGGCTACACCTTC. This chain joins TRBV5-4 and TRBJ1-2; D perhaps matches TRBD1 (6 bases). The CDR3 length is 16 residues. Germline lookup yields CDR1 SGHNT and CDR2 YYREEE (reference sequence). Trimming left V 4 bases short and J 2 bases short, with 18 bases between.

The genes are TRBV5-4 and TRBJ2-5; 11 bases map to TRBD2. Germline V CDR1 and CDR2: SGHNT, YYREEE (reference sequence). This CDR3 comprises 14 residues. V lost 2 bases, J lost 5 bases, and 2 bases stayed unmatched. CDR3 amino acids: CASSFGLAGETQYF. The DNA of the CDR3 is TGTGCCAGCAGCTTCGGACTAGCGGGTGAGACCCAGTACTTC.

The V call is TRBV7-9, the J call TRBJ1-2; the match to TRBD1 covers 9 bases. Trimming took 5 bases from V and 10 from J; bases not matched to a gene: 8. Germline V gives CDR1 SEHNR, CDR2 FQNEAQ (reference sequence). CDR3 length equals 13 residues. CDR3 residues: CASSPGQGLIYTF. The CDR3 region has the DNA TGTGCCAGCAGCCCGGGACAGGGACTTATCTACACCTTC.

V gene TRBV5-4 combines with J gene TRBJ2-3; the D is unclear. Trimming shortened V by 5 bases and J by 5 bases, and 9 bases separated the two germline ends. The CDR3 loop spans 12 amino acids. From germline, CDR1 is SGHNT and CDR2 YYREEE (reference sequence). Here the CDR3 reads CASRSQEDTQYF. The CDR3 bases are TGTGCCAGCAGATCGCAAGAAGATACGCAGTATTTT.

V gene TRBV7-2 combines with J gene TRBJ2-7; 7 bases are shared with TRBD2. This CDR3 has 15 amino acids. Unmatched junction bases numbered 8, after V lost 5 bases and J lost 1 base. Germline V gene sequence: CDR1 SGHTA, CDR2 FQGNSA. The CDR3 bases are TGTGCCAGCAGCCCTTGGGGGGGGGAGTCCTACGAGCAGTACTTC. This sequence encodes CASSPWGGESYEQYF.

This clone was recorded a few times. The chain employs TRBV9 and TRBJ2-3; D remains ambiguous. CDR1 SGDLS and CDR2 YYNGEE come from the germline V gene. The V end lost 3 bases, the J end lost 0 bases, and 5 bases lay between the germline ends. CDR3 length: 13 residues. CDR3 DNA: TGTGCCAGCAGCGGGCCTAGCACAGATACGCAGTATTTT. Its protein product is CASSGPSTDTQYF. Full variable domain (rest looked up from reference TRBV9 and TRBJ2-3): DSGVTQTPKHLITATGQRVTLRCSPRSGDLSVYWYQQSLDQGLQFLIQYYNGEERAKGNILERFSAQQFPDLHSELNLSSLELGDSALYFCASSGPSTDTQYFGPGTRLTVL.

This chain uses TRBV4-1 with TRBJ2-3; D not resolved. V lost 0 bases, J lost 6 bases, and 16 bases lay in between. The CDR3 extends over 16 amino acids. Germline V gives CDR1 MGHRA, CDR2 YSYEKL. Here the CDR3 reads CASSQDFLGVGDTQYF. The CDR3 region has the DNA TGCGCCAGCAGCCAAGATTTTCTCGGCGTTGGCGATACGCAGTATTTT.

The rearrangement joins TRBV10-3 to TRBJ1-6; possibly TRBD1 for D (6 bases). The CDR3 extends over 15 amino acids. V was clipped by 8 bases and J by 7 bases, with 18 bases between them. In germline, CDR1 is ENHRY, CDR2 SYGVKD. The CDR3 loop is CAIGGRATRNSPLHF. In DNA, the CDR3 is TGTGCCATCGGGGGCAGGGCCACTCGGAATTCACCCCTCCACTTT.

Ten or more counts support this clone. The genes are TRBV5-4 and TRBJ1-1; TRBD1 matches at 7 bases. V was pared by 6 bases and J by 1 base, with 6 bases of the junction left unmatched. The CDR3 is 14 residues long. The V gene's germline CDR1 is SGHNT and CDR2 YYREEE (reference sequence). The CDR3 region is CASTMDRRNTEAFF. The CDR3 DNA reads as TGTGCCAGCACCATGGACAGGCGGAACACTGAAGCTTTCTTT.

On this clone itself: Compared with germline, one end of the junction differs, possibly owing to a read error. The chain joins TRBV9 to TRBJ2-1; D is undetermined. The CDR3 sequence is 14 residues long. The germline gives CDR1 SGDLS, CDR2 YYNGEE. The CDR3 coding sequence is TGTGCCAGCAGCGTAGGACCCTCCAACAATGAGCAGTTCTTC. Encoded protein: CASSVGPSNNEQFF.

CDR3 sequence (DNA): TGTGCCAGCAGCTTAGAACTAGCGGGAGGCGACGAGCAGTACTTC. Translating it yields CASSLELAGGDEQYF. The chain recombines TRBV7-2 with TRBJ2-7; 12 nucleotides match TRBD2. Germline V lookup: CDR1 SGHTA, CDR2 FQGNSA. The CDR3 extends over 15 amino acids. V gave up 1 base and J gave up 5 bases; unmatched junction bases: 3.

V is TRBV7-7 and J is TRBJ2-3; 14 bases match TRBD2. The CDR3 covers 14 residues. CDR1 SSHAT and CDR2 FNYEAQ come from the germline V gene (reference sequence). Trimming removed 4 bases from V and 9 bases from J; junction bases left unmatched: 3. In DNA, the CDR3 is TGTGCCAGCAGCTCGGGACTAGCGGGGGAAACGCAGTATTTT. Its translation is CASSSGLAGETQYF.

This clone is classed as medium-sized (0.01 to 0.1%). Other nucleotide sequences in the sample specify the same CDR3. The V and J genes are TRBV27 and TRBJ2-7, with a tentative D call TRBD2 (6 bases). The CDR3 runs 13 residues. CDR1 is MNHEY, CDR2 SMNVEV, per germline (reference sequence). V was cut by 5 bases and J by 7 bases, with 15 bases left in between. CDR3 region: CASSPTAAGEQYF. The DNA for the CDR3 is TGTGCCAGCAGTCCCACTGCCGCGGGGGAGCAGTACTTC.

V usage is TRBV7-9 and J usage is TRBJ1-5, with D unclear. Trimming removed 3 bases from V and 3 bases from J, with 3 bases in between. Germline V gene data show CDR1 as SEHNR and CDR2 as FQNEAQ (reference sequence). The CDR3 is made up of 12 amino acids. As DNA, the CDR3 is TGTGCCAGCAGCTTGACCAATCAGCCCCAGCATTTT. It yields the protein CASSLTNQPQHF.

This clone has a single count. J is TRBJ2-5 and V is TRBV29-1; TRBD2 matches 8 bases. The germline gives CDR1 SQVTM, CDR2 ANQGSEA. With V trimmed by 4 bases and J by 2 bases, 3 bases remained unmatched. The CDR3 runs 13 residues. The CDR3 bases are TGCAGCGTTGGTACTAGCGGACAAGAGACCCAGTACTTC. This sequence encodes CSVGTSGQETQYF.

V is TRBV7-9 and J is TRBJ2-1, with D unclear. V lost 4 bases to trimming and J lost 5 bases, with 12 bases between them. The CDR3 extends over 14 amino acids. Germline V lookup: CDR1 SEHNR, CDR2 FQNEAQ (reference sequence). DNA for the CDR3: TGTGCCAGCAGCTCCCGGAATATCCACAATGAGCAGTTCTTC. It codes for CASSSRNIHNEQFF.

The V and J genes are TRBV28 and TRBJ2-7; TRBD2 aligns across 10 bases. V was pared by 5 bases and J by 0 bases, with 13 bases of the junction left unmatched. The CDR3 runs 18 residues. Germline V lookup: CDR1 MDHEN, CDR2 SYDVKM. CDR3 protein: CASSPQVGLAVPSYEQYF. The CDR3 DNA reads TGTGCCAGCAGTCCCCAAGTTGGACTAGCGGTTCCCTCCTACGAGCAGTACTTC. The complete variable domain, with remaining parts taken from reference TRBV28 and TRBJ2-7, reads DVKVTQSSRYLVKRTGEKVFLECVQDMDHENMFWYRQDPGLGLRLIYFSYDVKMKEKGDIPEGYSVSREKKERFSLILESASTNQTSMYLCASSPQVGLAVPSYEQYFGPGTRLTVT.

The chain combines TRBV14 with TRBJ2-2; no reliable D call. V was pared by 1 base and J by 8 bases, with 11 bases between. The germline V gene has CDR1 SGHDN and CDR2 FVKESK. There are 14 residues in the CDR3. CDR3 sequence: CASSQGVLSGELFF. CDR3 nucleotides: TGTGCCAGCAGCCAAGGTGTACTCTCAGGGGAGCTGTTTTTT.

The chain couples TRBV15 to TRBJ1-6; 7 bases map to TRBD1. This CDR3 is built from 15 residues. The germline gives CDR1 LNHNV, CDR2 YYDKDF (reference sequence). V was pared by 5 bases and J by 10 bases, with 11 bases of the junction left unmatched. The CDR3: CATSPQAGGRSPLHF. In nucleotides, the CDR3 is TGTGCCACCAGCCCCCAGGCAGGGGGAAGGTCACCCCTCCACTTT.

This sequence joins TRBV30 and TRBJ2-7; D is unclear. V was trimmed by 2 bases and J by 5 bases, leaving 10 bases between them. Germline V CDR1 and CDR2: GTSNPN, SVGIG (reference sequence). This CDR3 is built from 12 residues. The CDR3 nucleotides are TGTGCCTGGAGTAGACACGCTAACGAGCAGTACTTC. Translation: CAWSRHANEQYF.

This chain uses TRBV9 with TRBJ2-7; 10 bases match TRBD1. J gave up 1 base and V 3 bases, and 4 bases lay outside the gene matches. CDR1 and CDR2 from the germline V gene are SGDLS and YYNGEE. This CDR3 contains 15 residues. The CDR3 loop is CASSAGTGVSYEQYF. In nucleotides, the CDR3 is TGTGCCAGCAGCGCCGGGACAGGGGTTTCCTACGAGCAGTACTTC.

The rearrangement uses TRBV2 and TRBJ2-1; TRBD2 matches 10 bases. CDR1 is SNHLY, CDR2 FYNNEI, per germline. The CDR3 sequence is 13 residues long. The V gene end was trimmed by 6 bases and the J gene end by 8 bases; junction bases not matched to a gene: 4. CDR3 residues: CASRSGGADEQFF. For the CDR3, the DNA is TGTGCCAGCAGGAGCGGGGGGGCCGATGAGCAGTTCTTC.

This clone showed up many times. CDR3: CASSFPFLGTQSNQPQHF. The CDR3 DNA reads as TGTGCCAGCAGCTTTCCCTTTCTCGGGACACAAAGCAATCAGCCCCAGCATTTT. The V gene is TRBV11-2, the J gene TRBJ1-5, with a weak D call TRBD1 (6 bases). This CDR3 has 18 amino acids. Germline lookup yields CDR1 SGHAT and CDR2 FQNNGV. V was cut by 3 bases and J by 1 base, with 19 bases left in between. Drawing the rest from reference TRBV11-2 and TRBJ1-5, the complete variable domain is EAGVAQSPRYKIIEKRQSVAFWCNPISGHATLYWYQQILGQGPKLLIQFQNNGVVDDSQLPKDRFSAERLKGVDSTLKIQPAKLEDSAVYLCASSFPFLGTQSNQPQHFGDGTRLSIL.

The chain carries TRBV11-2 and TRBJ1-4; 7 bases line up with TRBD1. V lost 4 bases and J lost 8; bases outside the gene matches: 4. Germline CDR1 reads SGHAT; CDR2 reads FQNNGV. The CDR3 is made up of 13 amino acids. The CDR3 DNA reads TGTGCCAGCAGCTCGACAGGGAGAGAAAAACTGTTTTTT. Amino acid sequence: CASSSTGREKLFF.

The rearrangement uses TRBV5-4 and TRBJ1-1, with TRBD1 identical over 9 bases. V shed 10 bases, J shed 4 bases, and the junction held 2 bases outside the gene matches. Germline V CDR1 and CDR2: SGHNT, YYREEE (reference sequence). The CDR3 consists of 11 residues. The CDR3 reads CAYRGPTEAFF. The DNA for the CDR3 is TGTGCCTACAGGGGGCCCACTGAAGCTTTCTTT. Complete variable domain (other parts from reference TRBV5-4 and TRBJ1-1): ETGVTQSPTHLIKTRGQQVTLRCSSQSGHNTVSWYQQALGQGPQFIFQYYREEENGRGNFPPRFSGLQFPNYSSELNVNALELDDSALYLCAYRGPTEAFFGQGTRLTVV.

This chain links TRBV7-2 with TRBJ2-2; D uncertain. Trimming took off 6 bases at V and 0 bases at J, with 17 bases between the two ends. The CDR3 totals 17 residues. In germline, CDR1 is SGHTA, CDR2 FQGNSA. The DNA of the CDR3 is TGTGCCAGCAGTTATCGAATGAGGACCCCGAACACCGGGGAGCTGTTTTTT. As protein: CASSYRMRTPNTGELFF.